The 25 T cell receptor beta chains in this list originate from one sample, sequenced in a study of identical twins. Via MiXCR, TCRdb re-called the 5' RACE reads, giving one row per CDR3 protein. The repertoire holds 1.5 million to 2 million distinct CDR3 sequences, around 29% seen once, with less than 0.35% in the top ten. Sequenced: cord blood. These receptors were collected from a newborn girl in good health.

The chain couples TRBV6-6 to TRBJ2-5; D perhaps matches TRBD1 (5 bases). CDR3 length: 15 residues. CDR1 is MNHNY and CDR2 is SVGAGI in the germline V gene (reference sequence). The V end lost 8 bases, the J end lost 1 base, and 17 bases lay between the germline ends. The CDR3 reads CASARRQTSQETQYF. The DNA for the CDR3 is TGTGCCAGCGCGAGACGACAGACCTCCCAAGAGACCCAGTACTTC.

The V and J genes are TRBV5-1 and TRBJ2-7, with D perhaps matching TRBD1 (6 bases). Germline CDR1 is SGHRS and CDR2 is YFSETQ. This CDR3 has 16 residues. V lost 0 bases and J 4 bases, leaving 17 bases between the germline ends. The CDR3 here is CASSLGQGPTIYEQYF. CDR3 nucleotide sequence: TGCGCCAGCAGCTTGGGGCAGGGGCCGACGATTTACGAGCAGTACTTC.

The chain has TRBV18 and TRBJ1-2; no clear D. CDR3 length: 15 amino acids. Trimming shortened V by 2 bases and J by 0 bases, and 10 bases separated the two germline ends. Looked up from germline, CDR1 is KGHSH and CDR2 is LQKENI. The CDR3, as DNA: TGTGCCAGCTCACCATTAAGTCCAGCTAACTATGGCTACACCTTC. Translated: CASSPLSPANYGYTF.

This chain's CDR3 is CASSEGQYPYGYTF. The CDR3 nucleotides are TGTGCCAGCAGTGAGGGACAATACCCCTATGGCTACACCTTC. V and J are TRBV6-1 and TRBJ1-2; a possible D gene is TRBD1 (6 bases). The CDR3 extends over 14 amino acids. Germline V lookup: CDR1 MNHNS, CDR2 SASEGT. V dropped 3 bases and J dropped 4 bases, with 12 bases sitting between them.

This clonotype was counted only a few times. The V call is TRBV6-6, the J call TRBJ1-2; D gene ambiguous. CDR3 length: 13 amino acids. Trimming took 4 bases from V and 4 from J, leaving 10 bases between them. From germline, CDR1 is MNHNY and CDR2 SVGAGI (reference sequence). CDR3 sequence: CASSSGIFYGYTF. The CDR3 DNA is TGTGCCAGCAGTTCCGGAATTTTCTATGGCTACACCTTC.

The CDR3 sequence is CASSLGIIRKLRYF. Written as DNA, the CDR3 is TGTGCCAGCAGCTTGGGGATAATCAGAAAACTGAGGTACTTC. V is TRBV5-6 and J is TRBJ2-5; no firm D call. V lost 0 bases, J lost 13 bases, and 19 bases lay in between. Looked up from germline, CDR1 is SGHDT and CDR2 is YYEEEE. The CDR3 extends over 14 amino acids. The variable domain in full, completed from reference TRBV5-6 and TRBJ2-5, reads DAGVTQSPTHLIKTRGQQVTLRCSPKSGHDTVSWYQQALGQGPQFIFQYYEEEERQRGNFPDRFSGHQFPNYSSELNVNALLLGDSALYLCASSLGIIRKLRYFGPGTRLLVL.

The chain joins TRBV11-1 to TRBJ2-7, with TRBD1 matching 8 bases. This CDR3 region has 14 residues. V trimming: 5 bases; J trimming: 4 bases; junction bases outside the gene matches: 7. Germline V gene sequence: CDR1 SGHAT, CDR2 FQDESV (reference sequence). CDR3 DNA: TGTGCCAGCAGCCCGGGACAGGTTGGATACGAGCAGTACTTC. It translates to CASSPGQVGYEQYF. The full variable domain, completed using reference TRBV11-1 and TRBJ2-7, is EAEVAQSPRYKITEKSQAVAFWCDPISGHATLYWYRQILGQGPELLVQFQDESVVDDSQLPKDRFSAERLKGVDSTLKIQPAELGDSAMYLCASSPGQVGYEQYFGPGTRLTVT.

Of note for this clonotype: Germline and junction disagree at one end, which may indicate a read error. CDR3 in DNA: TGCGCCAGCAGTCGGACAGGGGTAGTCTACGTGCAGTACTTC. The encoded protein is CASSRTGVVYVQYF. V gene TRBV6-5 combines with J gene TRBJ2-4; TRBD1 aligns across 9 bases. The germline V gene encodes CDR1 MNHEY and CDR2 SVGAGI. This CDR3 region has 14 residues.

CDR3 region: CAISFGTPPYEQYF. The CDR3 DNA sequence: TGTGCCATCAGTTTCGGGACACCTCCCTACGAGCAGTACTTC. V usage is TRBV10-3 and J usage is TRBJ2-7; D is possibly TRBD1 (6 bases). The CDR3 covers 14 residues. Germline-derived CDR1 and CDR2 are ENHRY and SYGVKD. Trimming took off 5 bases at V and 2 bases at J, with 13 bases between the two ends.

Written as DNA, the CDR3 is TGTGCCAGCAGCTTAAAGTTGGGAGGGAAGCAGTACTTC. Residues: CASSLKLGGKQYF. The gene calls are TRBV7-2 and TRBJ2-1, with 7 nucleotides matching TRBD2. The J call may be wrong; the DNA end is better matched by TRBJ2-7. This CDR3 spans 13 amino acids. CDR1 and CDR2 from the germline V gene are SGHTA and FQGNSA.

This chain connects TRBV12-3 or TRBV12-4 to TRBJ1-2, with D unclear. V lost 2 bases and J lost 6, with 13 bases in between. CDR3 size: 14 residues. CDR3 protein: CASSLFSAYHGYTF. The CDR3 coding sequence is TGTGCCAGCAGTTTATTCTCGGCCTACCATGGCTACACCTTC.

This clonotype turned up a few times. This chain joins TRBV30 and TRBJ2-1; 9 nucleotides agree with TRBD2. CDR1 is GTSNPN and CDR2 is SVGIG in the germline V gene (reference sequence). This CDR3 spans 15 amino acids. V shed 0 bases and J 5 bases; nucleotides not matched to a gene: 5. CDR3 nucleotide sequence: TGTGCCTGGAGTGTAGGGGGACTAGCTGACAATGAGCAGTTCTTC. Its translation is CAWSVGGLADNEQFF. Supplemented by reference TRBV30 and TRBJ2-1, the full variable domain reads SQTIHQWPATLVQPVGSPLSLECTVEGTSNPNLYWYRQAAGRGLQLLFYSVGIGQISSEVPQNLSASRPQDRQFILSSKKLLLSDSGFYLCAWSVGGLADNEQFFGPGTRLTVL.

This clonotype was seen only a few times. This chain links TRBV5-1 with TRBJ2-5; 11 bases map to TRBD2. This CDR3 contains 15 residues. Trimming took 2 bases from V and 4 from J; bases not matched to a gene: 4. Germline-derived CDR1 and CDR2 are SGHRS and YFSETQ. This CDR3 is CASSFSGGAGETQYF. CDR3 bases: TGCGCCAGCAGCTTTAGCGGGGGGGCCGGAGAGACCCAGTACTTC.

The chain is built from TRBV5-1 and TRBJ1-3, with D possibly TRBD1 on 5 matching bases. This CDR3 has 15 amino acids. Trimming removed 0 bases at V and 8 bases at J, with 15 bases between. Per germline, CDR1 SGHRS and CDR2 YFSETQ. CDR3 sequence reads: CASSLEGNSRDTIYF. The CDR3 DNA follows: TGCGCCAGCAGCTTGGAGGGGAACTCTAGGGACACCATATATTTT. The full variable domain, completed using reference TRBV5-1 and TRBJ1-3, is KAGVTQTPRYLIKTRGQQVTLSCSPISGHRSVSWYQQTPGQGLQFLFEYFSETQRNKGNFPGRFSGRQFSNSRSEMNVSTLELGDSALYLCASSLEGNSRDTIYFGEGSWLTVV.

V gene TRBV10-3 combines with J gene TRBJ1-1; no definite D call. V shed 10 bases and J shed 0 bases, with 18 bases lying between them. This CDR3 region has 15 residues. The germline gives CDR1 ENHRY, CDR2 SYGVKD. CDR3 protein: CATPIVQWVNTEAFF. The CDR3 DNA follows: TGTGCCACCCCAATTGTACAGTGGGTGAACACTGAAGCTTTCTTT.

The CDR3 coding sequence is TGTGCCAGTACCCTTTACAGGGTTCCTAATCAGCCCCAGCATTTT. Translated, it gives CASTLYRVPNQPQHF. The genes are TRBV19 and TRBJ1-5; a weak D match, TRBD1 (6 bases). The CDR3 extends over 15 amino acids. Germline V gives CDR1 LNHDA, CDR2 SQIVND (reference sequence). Trimming removed 7 bases at V and 4 bases at J, with 17 bases between.

This clonotype was observed many times. This chain links TRBV20-1 with TRBJ1-2; 9 bases map to TRBD1. CDR1 and CDR2 (germline): DFQATT, SNEGSKA (reference sequence). The CDR3 totals 13 residues. With 4 bases clipped from V and 2 bases from J, the junction kept 2 bases outside the gene matches. Here the CDR3 reads CSATGQGNYGYTF. The CDR3 DNA reads as TGCAGTGCTACTGGACAGGGGAACTATGGCTACACCTTC.

The chain links TRBV28 to TRBJ2-2; 12 nucleotides match TRBD2. The CDR3 is 15 amino acids. Germline V gives CDR1 MDHEN, CDR2 SYDVKM. V shed 2 bases and J 7 bases; nucleotides not matched to a gene: 2. The CDR3 sequence is CASSLGLAGIGELFF. The CDR3 nucleotides read TGTGCCAGCAGTTTAGGACTAGCGGGAATCGGGGAGCTGTTTTTT.

This clonotype was found many times. This chain connects TRBV5-1 to TRBJ2-1; no firm D call. Trimming cost V 1 base and J 7 bases, with 12 bases left between them. Germline CDR1 is SGHRS and CDR2 is YFSETQ. The CDR3 runs 14 residues. The DNA for the CDR3 is TGCGCCAGCAGCTTGTACTCTATGGGTAATGAGCAGTTCTTC. The encoded protein is CASSLYSMGNEQFF.

This clonotype showed up just a few times. The gene calls are TRBV2 and TRBJ2-4; no firm D call. The length of the CDR3 is 14 residues. V was shortened by 6 bases and J by 0 bases, with 9 bases between the two germline ends. In germline, CDR1 is SNHLY, CDR2 FYNNEI. The CDR3 DNA sequence: TGTGCCAGCAGATGGACGGTAGCCAAAAACATTCAGTACTTC. Its translation: CASRWTVAKNIQYF.

This clonotype occurred a few times. This chain joins TRBV27 and TRBJ1-2; D possibly corresponds to TRBD1 (5 bases). V lost 1 base to trimming and J lost 6 bases, with 18 bases between them. The germline V gene encodes CDR1 MNHEY and CDR2 SMNVEV (reference sequence). This CDR3 contains 16 residues. DNA of the CDR3: TGTGCCAGCAGTTTATTACCGAGGGGTGCCTCAAATGGCTACACCTTC. Amino acids: CASSLLPRGASNGYTF.

This clonotype was counted only a few times. This chain uses TRBV5-1 with TRBJ2-1; 9 bases are shared with TRBD2. V trimming: 0 bases; J trimming: 2 bases; junction bases outside the gene matches: 3. CDR3 size: 16 residues. In germline, CDR1 is SGHRS, CDR2 YFSETQ. CDR3 sequence: CASSLVASGAYNEQFF. As DNA, the CDR3 is TGCGCCAGCAGCTTGGTGGCTAGCGGGGCCTACAATGAGCAGTTCTTC.

V usage is TRBV27 and J usage is TRBJ1-4; D is ambiguous. V lost 2 bases and J 4 bases, leaving 5 bases between the germline ends. Germline assignment: CDR1 MNHEY and CDR2 SMNVEV (reference sequence). The length of the CDR3 is 13 residues. CDR3 in amino acids: CASSLQYNEKLFF. CDR3 nucleotide sequence: TGTGCCAGCAGTTTACAGTATAATGAAAAACTGTTTTTT.

This clonotype occurred a few times. V gene TRBV25-1 combines with J gene TRBJ2-7, with TRBD1 matching over 7 bases. The length of the CDR3 is 13 residues. V lost 4 bases to trimming and J lost 5 bases; unmatched junction nucleotides: 5. From germline, CDR1 is MGHDK and CDR2 SYGVNS. The CDR3 coding sequence is TGTGCCAGCAGTGGCAGACAGGGCAACGAGCAGTACTTC. It translates to CASSGRQGNEQYF.

V gene TRBV20-1 combines with J gene TRBJ2-7; D is uncertain. The length of the CDR3 is 15 residues. V shed 6 bases and J shed 4 bases, with 22 bases lying between them. Germline V gene sequence: CDR1 DFQATT, CDR2 SNEGSKA (reference sequence). The CDR3 coding sequence is TGCAGTGCGATCATCCCTCAGAAACCCCCTTACGAGCAGTACTTC. It yields the protein CSAIIPQKPPYEQYF.